Shown below are 32 T cell receptor beta chains from a single sample sequenced in a study of OX40 agonist ivuxolimab in advanced cancers. Sequencing used immunoSEQ multiplex PCR; TCRdb keeps in-frame clones, though not all of them. The sample includes 55,000 to 85,000 clones, about 89% of them seen just once. The specimen was CD4+ or CD8+ T cells sorted from blood, collected in a trial of the OX40 agonist ivuxolimab. These receptors all come from an adult with an advanced solid tumor such as melanoma, head and neck, liver or kidney cancer.

This rearrangement joins TRBV7-8 to TRBJ1-5, with D perhaps TRBD1 (5 bases). V lost 5 bases, J lost 3 bases, and 17 bases lay in between. The CDR3 sequence is 16 residues long. Germline loops: CDR1 SGHVS, CDR2 FQNEAQ. CDR3 nucleotides: TGTGCCAGCAGCCCCCGGCGACAGAATTCCAATCAGCCCCAGCATTTT. Translation gives CASSPRRQNSNQPQHF.

As concerns this clone: This sample includes further DNA sequences coding for the same CDR3. The CDR3: CASSFASGRTDTQYF. CDR3 coding DNA: TGCGCCAGCAGCTTCGCTAGCGGGAGAACAGATACGCAGTATTTT. This rearrangement joins TRBV5-1 to TRBJ2-3, with 10 bases aligning to TRBD2. Unmatched junction bases numbered 3, after V lost 2 bases and J lost 3 bases. There are 15 residues in the CDR3. Germline values: CDR1 SGHRS, CDR2 YFSETQ.

The rearrangement joins TRBV5-1 to TRBJ2-1; 13 nucleotides align to TRBD2. Germline lookup yields CDR1 SGHRS and CDR2 YFSETQ. This CDR3 region has 14 residues. Germline trimming cut 4 bases from V and 8 bases from J; bases unmatched to any gene: 3. In nucleotides, the CDR3 is TGCGCCAGCAGCGGACTAGCGGGAGAAGATGAGCAGTTCTTC. This gives the protein CASSGLAGEDEQFF.

The chain couples TRBV11-2 to TRBJ1-2; 7 nucleotides agree with TRBD1. This CDR3 spans 14 amino acids. Germline values: CDR1 SGHAT, CDR2 FQNNGV. The V gene end was trimmed by 0 bases and the J gene end by 4 bases; junction bases not matched to a gene: 2. In DNA, the CDR3 is TGTGCCAGCAGCTTAGAGAGGACAGGCTATGGCTACACCTTC. This gives the protein CASSLERTGYGYTF.

The genes are TRBV18 and TRBJ2-7, with D unclear. The CDR3 spans 14 residues. The V gene's germline CDR1 is KGHSH and CDR2 LQKENI. Between the trimmed V and J ends, which lost 3 bases and 4 bases, there was a span of 13 bases. CDR3 sequence: CASSPRDVVYEQYF. CDR3 nucleotide sequence: TGTGCCAGCTCACCTCGCGACGTAGTTTACGAGCAGTACTTC. The full variable domain, in which reference TRBV18 and TRBJ2-7 provide the parts outside the CDR3, is NAGVMQNPRHLVRRRGQEARLRCSPMKGHSHVYWYRQLPEEGLKFMVYLQKENIIDESGMPKERFSAEFPKEGPSILRIQQVVRGDSAAYFCASSPRDVVYEQYFGPGTRLTVT.

The rearrangement uses TRBV6-5 and TRBJ1-3; tentatively, D is TRBD1 (5 bases). The CDR3 runs 16 residues. Germline CDR1 reads MNHEY; CDR2 reads SVGAGI. Trimming took off 4 bases at V and 1 base at J, with 14 bases between the two ends. The CDR3, as DNA: TGTGCCAGCAGTTCTGGGCGGGGGTTGTCTGGAAACACCATATATTTT. This gives the protein CASSSGRGLSGNTIYF.

In nucleotides, the CDR3 is TGTGCCAGCAGTAATACAGGGGGACCTAATCAGCCCCAGCATTTT. It translates to CASSNTGGPNQPQHF. V gene TRBV2 combines with J gene TRBJ1-5; TRBD1 matches 8 bases. The germline V gene has CDR1 SNHLY and CDR2 FYNNEI. V lost 5 bases, J lost 4 bases, and 7 bases stayed unmatched. The CDR3 consists of 15 residues.

V is TRBV11-2 and J is TRBJ2-3, with 9 bases identical to TRBD2. The V gene end was trimmed by 3 bases and the J gene end by 5 bases; junction bases not matched to a gene: 12. Germline V gene sequence: CDR1 SGHAT, CDR2 FQNNGV. CDR3 size: 17 residues. Here the CDR3 DNA reads TGTGCCAGCAGCTTTACTCATAGCGGGAGTTCGGTAGATACGCAGTATTTT. This codes for CASSFTHSGSSVDTQYF.

The CDR3 DNA sequence: TGTGCCAGCAGCACACACTACAATGAGCAGTTCTTC. It encodes CASSTHYNEQFF. V and J are TRBV9 and TRBJ2-1, with unresolved D. The CDR3 runs to 12 residues. Trimming cost V 4 bases and J 3 bases, with 5 bases left between them. Germline CDR1 reads SGDLS; CDR2 reads YYNGEE.

The chain employs TRBV10-1 and TRBJ2-1; TRBD1 agrees at 8 bases. The trim removed 4 bases at V and 7 bases at J, leaving 0 bases unmatched. The CDR3 covers 12 residues. The germline gives CDR1 WNHNN, CDR2 SYGVQD (reference sequence). The CDR3 here is CASSGTGNEQFF. The CDR3 DNA reads TGCGCCAGCAGTGGGACAGGGAATGAGCAGTTCTTC.

The rearrangement uses TRBV11-2 and TRBJ2-5; maybe TRBD1 (5 bases). There are 15 residues in the CDR3. Looked up from germline, CDR1 is SGHAT and CDR2 is FQNNGV. The V end lost 2 bases, the J end lost 2 bases, and 12 bases lay between the germline ends. The chain's CDR3 is CASSLPRQTQETQYF. The CDR3 bases are TGTGCCAGCAGCTTACCGAGACAGACTCAAGAGACCCAGTACTTC.

This clone has a single count. The chain links TRBV29-1 to TRBJ2-4, with TRBD2 as a possible D gene (6 bases). The V end was cut by 7 bases, the J end by 8 bases, with 12 bases between. There are 11 residues in the CDR3. Germline V gene lookup returns CDR1 SQVTM and CDR2 ANQGSEA. Here the CDR3 reads CSARGGDIQYF. The CDR3 nucleotides read TGCAGCGCGAGGGGAGGCGACATTCAGTACTTC.

V gene TRBV5-1 combines with J gene TRBJ1-2, with D maybe TRBD1 (6 bases). V shed 7 bases and J shed 2 bases, with 18 bases lying between them. Germline V gene sequence: CDR1 SGHRS, CDR2 YFSETQ. This CDR3 has 15 residues. The CDR3 region is CASQPGDIENYGYTF. CDR3 DNA sequence: TGCGCCAGCCAACCCGGGGACATTGAGAACTATGGCTACACCTTC.

This clone was seen a single time. The rearrangement joins TRBV20-1 to TRBJ2-5; D is ambiguous. CDR1 is DFQATT, CDR2 SNEGSKA, per germline (reference sequence). Trimming pared 1 base from V and 5 bases from J, leaving 2 bases between. There are 10 residues in the CDR3. CDR3 sequence reads: CSARGETQYF. DNA for the CDR3: TGCAGTGCTAGAGGGGAGACCCAGTACTTC.

The chain combines TRBV2 with TRBJ2-7; TRBD1 matches 7 bases. Germline V gives CDR1 SNHLY, CDR2 FYNNEI. The CDR3 loop spans 13 amino acids. The trim removed 7 bases at V and 3 bases at J, leaving 6 bases unmatched. The CDR3 bases are TGTGCCAGCAAACGGGACAGAGACTACGAGCAGTACTTC. This sequence encodes CASKRDRDYEQYF. Full variable domain (outside the CDR3, taken from reference TRBV2 and TRBJ2-7): EPEVTQTPSHQVTQMGQEVILRCVPISNHLYFYWYRQILGQKVEFLVSFYNNEISEKSEIFDDQFSVERPDGSNFTLKIRSTKLEDSAMYFCASKRDRDYEQYFGPGTRLTVT.

Only one count was recorded for this clone. This rearrangement joins TRBV27 to TRBJ2-1; 11 bases map to TRBD2. Germline loops: CDR1 MNHEY, CDR2 SMNVEV (reference sequence). This CDR3 has 16 residues. The junction had 5 bases not matched to a gene; V was cut back by 4 bases and J by 3 bases. CDR3 residues: CASSSRTSGLYNEQFF. The CDR3 DNA follows: TGTGCCAGCAGTTCGAGGACTAGCGGGCTCTACAATGAGCAGTTCTTC.

The chain joins TRBV28 to TRBJ1-2; maybe TRBD1 (5 bases). Trimming removed 7 bases from V and 7 bases from J, with 19 bases in between. Looked up from germline, CDR1 is MDHEN and CDR2 is SYDVKM. This CDR3 is 14 amino acids long. The CDR3 loop reads CASMGTGKKSGYTF. In nucleotides, the CDR3 is TGTGCCAGCATGGGGACGGGGAAGAAATCTGGCTACACCTTC.

The genes are TRBV29-1 and TRBJ1-3; D gene ambiguous. Germline CDR1 reads SQVTM; CDR2 reads ANQGSEA. V was clipped by 4 bases and J by 0 bases, with 7 bases between them. The CDR3 has 13 amino acids. The CDR3 nucleotides are TGCAGCGTTGCATACAGCTCTGGAAACACCATATATTTT. Protein product: CSVAYSSGNTIYF.

The chain has TRBV7-8 and TRBJ2-7; weak D call: TRBD2 (6 bases). The length of the CDR3 is 15 residues. Trimming took 2 bases from V and 3 from J, leaving 14 bases between them. Germline V lookup: CDR1 SGHVS, CDR2 FQNEAQ. CDR3 protein: CASSLRPSDNYEQYF. Written as DNA, the CDR3 is TGTGCCAGCAGCTTACGTCCTAGCGATAACTACGAGCAGTACTTC.

This chain links TRBV18 with TRBJ2-5, with TRBD1 matching over 8 bases. After removal of 2 bases from V and 2 bases from J, the junction contained 4 bases not matched to a gene. CDR3 length: 15 residues. Germline V CDR1 and CDR2: KGHSH, LQKENI. CDR3: CASSPSGTGQETQYF. In DNA form, the CDR3 reads TGTGCCAGCTCACCATCCGGGACAGGACAAGAGACCCAGTACTTC.

This chain links TRBV5-1 with TRBJ2-3; TRBD2 agrees at 10 bases. Germline loops: CDR1 SGHRS, CDR2 YFSETQ. V lost 2 bases and J lost 0; bases outside the gene matches: 9. The CDR3 has 18 amino acids. The CDR3 DNA reads TGCGCCAGCAGCTTTTCCGTCGCTAGCGGGGGTAGCACAGATACGCAGTATTTT. Translated: CASSFSVASGGSTDTQYF.

CDR3 residues: CASSFNRQTEAFF. The CDR3 region has the DNA TGTGCCAGCAGCTTTAATCGGCAGACTGAAGCTTTCTTT. The rearrangement joins TRBV11-2 to TRBJ1-1; D unresolved. This CDR3 is built from 13 residues. Trimming removed 3 bases from V and 5 bases from J, with 10 bases in between. Looked up from germline, CDR1 is SGHAT and CDR2 is FQNNGV.

This rearrangement joins TRBV6-1 to TRBJ1-2; 8 bases fit TRBD1. Germline CDR1 reads MNHNS; CDR2 reads SASEGT. V was clipped by 9 bases and J by 7 bases; unmatched bases: 13. This CDR3 spans 14 amino acids. The CDR3 loop is CASTDRDRTSGYTF. CDR3 nucleotide sequence: TGTGCCAGTACCGACCGGGACAGGACGTCTGGCTACACCTTC.

The rearrangement joins TRBV5-6 to TRBJ1-3; D is unclear. The length of the CDR3 is 15 residues. The germline V gene encodes CDR1 SGHDT and CDR2 YYEEEE. The V end was cut by 0 bases, the J end by 0 bases, with 7 bases between. The chain's CDR3 is CASSLGALSGNTIYF. CDR3 coding DNA: TGTGCCAGCAGCTTGGGGGCTCTCTCTGGAAACACCATATATTTT.

The chain links TRBV7-8 to TRBJ2-2; 8 bases map to TRBD1. The CDR3 spans 17 residues. V lost 5 bases, J lost 3 bases, and 11 bases stayed unmatched. Germline CDR1 reads SGHVS; CDR2 reads FQNEAQ. The CDR3 loop is CASSPPVGTGDTGELFF. The CDR3 DNA reads as TGTGCCAGCAGCCCCCCTGTTGGGACAGGAGACACCGGGGAGCTGTTTTTT. The entire variable domain, with the rest obtained from reference TRBV7-8 and TRBJ2-2, is as follows: GAGVSQSPRYKVAKRGQDVALRCDPISGHVSLFWYQQALGQGPEFLTYFQNEAQLDKSGLPSDRFFAERPEGSVSTLKIQRTQQEDSAVYLCASSPPVGTGDTGELFFGEGSRLTVL.

The V and J genes are TRBV6-1 and TRBJ2-7, with D possibly being TRBD1 (5 bases). This CDR3 spans 15 amino acids. Germline V CDR1 and CDR2: MNHNS, SASEGT. Trimming took off 6 bases at V and 5 bases at J, with 20 bases between the two ends. Here the CDR3 DNA reads TGTGCCAGCAGGGATCAAAGGCAGGGTTACCACGAGCAGTACTTC. Translated, it gives CASRDQRQGYHEQYF.

V gene TRBV28 combines with J gene TRBJ1-5; D ambiguous. The germline V gene has CDR1 MDHEN and CDR2 SYDVKM. The V gene lost 4 bases and the J gene lost 5 bases, with 6 bases spanning the gap. There are 12 residues in the CDR3. The chain's CDR3 is CASSSIDQPQHF. Here the CDR3 DNA reads TGTGCCAGCAGTTCCATAGATCAGCCCCAGCATTTT.

The DNA for the CDR3 is TGTGCCAGCAGCTTAGCGACTAGCACAGATACGCAGTATTTT. Amino acids: CASSLATSTDTQYF. The rearrangement joins TRBV7-3 to TRBJ2-3; unclear D gene. The length of the CDR3 is 14 residues. Between the trimmed V and J ends, which lost 2 bases and 0 bases, there was a span of 6 bases. Germline V gene sequence: CDR1 SGHTA, CDR2 FQGTGA.

The chain is built from TRBV27 and TRBJ1-6; D gene ambiguous. The CDR3 runs 16 residues. V lost 4 bases to trimming and J lost 9 bases, with 19 bases between them. Germline V lookup: CDR1 MNHEY, CDR2 SMNVEV (reference sequence). The CDR3 bases are TGTGCCAGCAGTTCAATCGGTCTCGGTATCGGTTCACCCCTCCACTTT. It specifies CASSSIGLGIGSPLHF.

The chain uses TRBV9 and TRBJ2-7; 12 positions match TRBD2. V shed 4 bases, J shed 2 bases, and the junction held 7 bases outside the gene matches. This CDR3 region has 16 residues. The germline gives CDR1 SGDLS, CDR2 YYNGEE. CDR3 amino acids: CASSPRTSGTAYEQYF. The CDR3 DNA sequence: TGTGCCAGCAGCCCCCGGACTAGCGGGACAGCCTACGAGCAGTACTTC.

The rearrangement joins TRBV6-6 to TRBJ2-3, with D possibly TRBD1 on 6 matching bases. This CDR3 spans 14 amino acids. With 2 bases removed from V and 4 bases from J, the gap between germline ends came to 10 bases. Per the germline V gene, CDR1 is MNHNY and CDR2 is SVGAGI (reference sequence). CDR3 bases: TGTGCCAGCAGTTACGGGGACACGGCAGATACGCAGTATTTT. It encodes CASSYGDTADTQYF.

The chain employs TRBV5-1 and TRBJ2-7, with D perhaps matching TRBD2 (5 bases). CDR1 and CDR2 from the germline V gene are SGHRS and YFSETQ. CDR3 length equals 15 residues. V was trimmed by 1 base and J by 2 bases, leaving 13 bases between them. In DNA form, the CDR3 reads TGCGCCAGCAGCTTGCAGCCGGGGATAACCTACGAGCAGTACTTC. Translated, it gives CASSLQPGITYEQYF.